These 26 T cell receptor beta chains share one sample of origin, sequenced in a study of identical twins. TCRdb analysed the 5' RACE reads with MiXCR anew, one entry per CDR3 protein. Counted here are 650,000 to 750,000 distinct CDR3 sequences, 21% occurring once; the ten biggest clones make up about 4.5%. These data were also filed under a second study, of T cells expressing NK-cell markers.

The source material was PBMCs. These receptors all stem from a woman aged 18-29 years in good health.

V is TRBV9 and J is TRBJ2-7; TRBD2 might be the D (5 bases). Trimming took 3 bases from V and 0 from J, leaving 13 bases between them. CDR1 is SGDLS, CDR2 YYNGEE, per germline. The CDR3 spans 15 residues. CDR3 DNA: TGTGCCAGCAGCGAGGCCCCGGGAAGCTCCTACGAGCAGTACTTC. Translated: CASSEAPGSSYEQYF.

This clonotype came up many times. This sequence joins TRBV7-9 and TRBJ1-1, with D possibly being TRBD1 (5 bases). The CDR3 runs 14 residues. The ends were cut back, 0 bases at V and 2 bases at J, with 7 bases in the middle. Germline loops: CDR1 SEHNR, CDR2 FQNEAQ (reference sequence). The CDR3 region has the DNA TGTGCCAGCAGCTTAGCGCAGGGTAACACTGAAGCTTTCTTT. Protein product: CASSLAQGNTEAFF.

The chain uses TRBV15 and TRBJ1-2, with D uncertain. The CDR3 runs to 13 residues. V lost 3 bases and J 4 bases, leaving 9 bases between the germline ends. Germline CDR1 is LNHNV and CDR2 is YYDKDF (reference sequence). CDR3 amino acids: CATSRSTVYGYTF. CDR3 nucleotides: TGTGCCACCAGCAGGTCGACGGTCTATGGCTACACCTTC.

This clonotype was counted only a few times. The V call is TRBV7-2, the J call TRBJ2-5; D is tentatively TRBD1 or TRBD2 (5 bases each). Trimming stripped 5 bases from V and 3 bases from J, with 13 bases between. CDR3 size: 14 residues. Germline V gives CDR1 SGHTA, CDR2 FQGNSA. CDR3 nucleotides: TGTGCCAGCAGCCCGGGACGGGTAAAAGAGACCCAGTACTTC. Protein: CASSPGRVKETQYF.

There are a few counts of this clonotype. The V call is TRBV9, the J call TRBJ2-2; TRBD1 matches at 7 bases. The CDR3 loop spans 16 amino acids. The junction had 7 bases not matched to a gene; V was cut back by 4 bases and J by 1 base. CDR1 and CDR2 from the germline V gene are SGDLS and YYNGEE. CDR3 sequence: CASSRPGTENTGELFF. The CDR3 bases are TGTGCCAGCAGCAGACCCGGGACAGAGAACACCGGGGAGCTGTTTTTT.

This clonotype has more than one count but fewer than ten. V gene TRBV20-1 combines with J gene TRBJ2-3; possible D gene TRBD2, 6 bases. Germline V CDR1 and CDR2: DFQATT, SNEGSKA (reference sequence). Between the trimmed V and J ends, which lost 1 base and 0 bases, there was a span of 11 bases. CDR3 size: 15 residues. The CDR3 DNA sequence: TGCAGTGCTAGAGTTCAGCGGGCGAGCACAGATACGCAGTATTTT. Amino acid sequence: CSARVQRASTDTQYF.

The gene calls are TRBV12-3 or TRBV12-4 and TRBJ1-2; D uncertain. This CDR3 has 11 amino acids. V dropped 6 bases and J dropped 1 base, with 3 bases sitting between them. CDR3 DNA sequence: TGTGCCAGCAGGTATAACTATGGCTACACCTTC. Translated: CASRYNYGYTF.

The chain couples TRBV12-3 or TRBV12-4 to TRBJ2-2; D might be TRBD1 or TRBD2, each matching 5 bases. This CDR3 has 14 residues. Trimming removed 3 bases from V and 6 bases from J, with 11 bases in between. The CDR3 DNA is TGTGCCAGCAGTTTCCTACTAGGGGCCGGGGAGCTGTTTTTT. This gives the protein CASSFLLGAGELFF.

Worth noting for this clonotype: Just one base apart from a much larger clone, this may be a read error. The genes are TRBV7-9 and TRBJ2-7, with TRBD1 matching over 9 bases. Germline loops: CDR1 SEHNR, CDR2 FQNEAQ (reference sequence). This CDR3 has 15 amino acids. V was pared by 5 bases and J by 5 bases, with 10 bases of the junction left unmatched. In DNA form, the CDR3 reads TGTGCCAGCAGCCGACCTGGACAGGGGCTCCACGAGCAGTACTTC. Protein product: CASSRPGQGLHEQYF.

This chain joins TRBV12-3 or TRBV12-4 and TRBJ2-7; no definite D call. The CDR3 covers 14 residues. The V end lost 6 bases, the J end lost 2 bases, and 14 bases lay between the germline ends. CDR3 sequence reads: CASSVQNPTYEQYF. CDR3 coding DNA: TGTGCCAGCAGCGTACAGAACCCTACCTACGAGCAGTACTTC.

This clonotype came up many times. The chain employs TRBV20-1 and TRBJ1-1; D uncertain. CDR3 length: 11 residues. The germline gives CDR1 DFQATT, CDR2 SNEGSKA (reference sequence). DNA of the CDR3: TGCAGCGCCGAGGGGAACACTGAAGCTTTCTTT. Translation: CSAEGNTEAFF.

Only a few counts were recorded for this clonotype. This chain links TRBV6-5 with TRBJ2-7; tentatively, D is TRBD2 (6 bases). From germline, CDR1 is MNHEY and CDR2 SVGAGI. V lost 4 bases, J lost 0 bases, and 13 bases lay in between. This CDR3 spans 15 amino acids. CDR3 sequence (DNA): TGTGCCAGCAGTTTGATAGCGGCACACTCCTACGAGCAGTACTTC. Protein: CASSLIAAHSYEQYF.

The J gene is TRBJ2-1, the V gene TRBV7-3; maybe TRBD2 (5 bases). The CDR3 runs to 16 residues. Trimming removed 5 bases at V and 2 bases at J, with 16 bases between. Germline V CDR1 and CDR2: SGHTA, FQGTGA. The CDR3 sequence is CASSPRPSGAYNEQFF. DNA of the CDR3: TGTGCCAGCAGCCCCCGCCCCAGCGGCGCCTACAATGAGCAGTTCTTC.

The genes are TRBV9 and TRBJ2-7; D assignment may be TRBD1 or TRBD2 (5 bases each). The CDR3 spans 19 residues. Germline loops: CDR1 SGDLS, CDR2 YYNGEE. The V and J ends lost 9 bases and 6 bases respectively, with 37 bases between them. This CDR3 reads CAIPPVGVQVRGYAGEQYF. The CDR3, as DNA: TGTGCCATCCCCCCGGTGGGGGTGCAAGTGAGGGGTTATGCGGGCGAGCAGTACTTC.

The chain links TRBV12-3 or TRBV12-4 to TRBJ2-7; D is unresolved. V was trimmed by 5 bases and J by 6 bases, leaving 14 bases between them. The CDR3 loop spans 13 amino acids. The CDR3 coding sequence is TGTGCCAGCAGTCCCACCTGGCTAGGCGAGCAGTACTTC. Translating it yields CASSPTWLGEQYF.

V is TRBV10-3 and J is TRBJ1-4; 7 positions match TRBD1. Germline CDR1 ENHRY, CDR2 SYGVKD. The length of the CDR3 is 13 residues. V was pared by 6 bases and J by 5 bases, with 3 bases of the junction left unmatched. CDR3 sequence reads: CAISPDRNEKLFF. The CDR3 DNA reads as TGTGCCATCAGCCCGGACAGGAATGAAAAACTGTTTTTT.

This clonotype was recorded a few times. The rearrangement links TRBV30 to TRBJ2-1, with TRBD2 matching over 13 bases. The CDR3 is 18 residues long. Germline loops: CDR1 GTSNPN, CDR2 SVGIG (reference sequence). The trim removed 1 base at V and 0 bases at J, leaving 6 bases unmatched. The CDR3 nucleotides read TGTGCCTGGAGTGGCGGGACTAGCGGGGTGAGCTCCTACAATGAGCAGTTCTTC. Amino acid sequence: CAWSGGTSGVSSYNEQFF.

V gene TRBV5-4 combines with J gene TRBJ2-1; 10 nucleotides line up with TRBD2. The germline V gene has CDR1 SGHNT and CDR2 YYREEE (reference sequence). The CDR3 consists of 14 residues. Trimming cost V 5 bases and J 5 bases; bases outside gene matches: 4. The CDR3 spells CASRAAGGHNEQFF. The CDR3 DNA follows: TGTGCCAGCAGGGCAGCGGGGGGGCACAATGAGCAGTTCTTC.

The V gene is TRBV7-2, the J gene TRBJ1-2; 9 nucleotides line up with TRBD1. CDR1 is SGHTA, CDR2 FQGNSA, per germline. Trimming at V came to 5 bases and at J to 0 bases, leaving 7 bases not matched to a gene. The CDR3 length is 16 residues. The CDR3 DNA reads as TGTGCCAGCAGCCCCCGACAGGGGGTGGCTAACTATGGCTACACCTTC. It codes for CASSPRQGVANYGYTF.

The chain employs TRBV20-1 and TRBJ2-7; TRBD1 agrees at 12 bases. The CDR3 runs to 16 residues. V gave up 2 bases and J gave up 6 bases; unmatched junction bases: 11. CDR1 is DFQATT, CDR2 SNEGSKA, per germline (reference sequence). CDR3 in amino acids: CSARRRWGQGAGEQYF. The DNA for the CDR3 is TGCAGTGCTAGAAGAAGGTGGGGACAGGGGGCGGGCGAGCAGTACTTC.

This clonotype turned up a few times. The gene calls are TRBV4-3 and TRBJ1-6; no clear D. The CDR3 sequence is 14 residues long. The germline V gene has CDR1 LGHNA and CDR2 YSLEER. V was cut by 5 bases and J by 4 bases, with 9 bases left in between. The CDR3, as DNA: TGCGCCAGCAGCTCGACGGGGTATAATTCACCCCTCCACTTT. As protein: CASSSTGYNSPLHF.

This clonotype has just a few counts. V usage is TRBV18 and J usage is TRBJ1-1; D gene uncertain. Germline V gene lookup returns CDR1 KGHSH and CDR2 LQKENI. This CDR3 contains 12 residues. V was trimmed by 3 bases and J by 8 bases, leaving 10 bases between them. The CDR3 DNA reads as TGTGCCAGCTCACCGAGAGCCGCGGAAGCTTTCTTT. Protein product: CASSPRAAEAFF.

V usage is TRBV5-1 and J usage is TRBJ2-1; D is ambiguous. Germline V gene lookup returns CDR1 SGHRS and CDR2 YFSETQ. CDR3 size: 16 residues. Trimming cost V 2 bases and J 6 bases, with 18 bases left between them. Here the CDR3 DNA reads TGCGCCAGCAGCTTAAGAGACTCCGAGTCCACCAATGAGCAGTTCTTC. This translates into CASSLRDSESTNEQFF.

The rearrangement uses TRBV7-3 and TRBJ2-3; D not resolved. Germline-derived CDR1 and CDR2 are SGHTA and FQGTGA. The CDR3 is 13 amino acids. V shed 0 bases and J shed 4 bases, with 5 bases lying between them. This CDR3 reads CASSLTRADTQYF. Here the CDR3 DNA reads TGTGCCAGCAGCTTAACCCGGGCAGATACGCAGTATTTT. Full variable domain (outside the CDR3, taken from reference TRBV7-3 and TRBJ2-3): GAGVSQTPSNKVTEKGKYVELRCDPISGHTALYWYRQSLGQGPEFLIYFQGTGAADDSGLPNDRFFAVRPEGSVSTLKIQRTERGDSAVYLCASSLTRADTQYFGPGTRLTVL.

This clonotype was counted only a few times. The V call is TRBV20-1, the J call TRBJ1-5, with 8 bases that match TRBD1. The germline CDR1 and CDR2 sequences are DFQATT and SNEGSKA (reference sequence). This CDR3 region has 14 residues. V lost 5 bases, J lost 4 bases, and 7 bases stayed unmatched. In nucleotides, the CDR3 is TGCAGTGCTCTGGACAGGGCGACTAATCAGCCCCAGCATTTT. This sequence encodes CSALDRATNQPQHF.

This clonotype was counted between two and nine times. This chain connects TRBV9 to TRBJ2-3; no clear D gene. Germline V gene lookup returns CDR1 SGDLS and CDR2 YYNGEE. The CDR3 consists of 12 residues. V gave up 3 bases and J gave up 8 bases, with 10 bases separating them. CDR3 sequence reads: CASSGLLGTQYF. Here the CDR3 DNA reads TGTGCCAGCAGCGGACTTTTGGGTACGCAGTATTTT.